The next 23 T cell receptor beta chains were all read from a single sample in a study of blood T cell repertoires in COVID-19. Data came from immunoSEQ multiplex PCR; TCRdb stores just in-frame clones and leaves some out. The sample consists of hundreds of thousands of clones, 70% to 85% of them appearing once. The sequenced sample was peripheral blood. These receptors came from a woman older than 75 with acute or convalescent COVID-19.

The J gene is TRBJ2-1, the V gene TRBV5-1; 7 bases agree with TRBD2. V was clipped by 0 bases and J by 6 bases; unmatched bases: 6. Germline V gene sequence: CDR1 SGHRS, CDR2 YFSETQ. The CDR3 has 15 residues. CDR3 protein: CASSLGGRGFNEQFF. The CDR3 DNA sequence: TGCGCCAGCAGCTTGGGCGGGAGAGGTTTCAATGAGCAGTTCTTC.

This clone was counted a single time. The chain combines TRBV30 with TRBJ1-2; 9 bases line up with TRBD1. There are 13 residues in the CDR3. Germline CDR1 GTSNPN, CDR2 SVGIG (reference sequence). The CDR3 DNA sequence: TGTGCTCTATCGGGACAGGGAAACTATGGCTACACCTTC. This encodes CALSGQGNYGYTF.

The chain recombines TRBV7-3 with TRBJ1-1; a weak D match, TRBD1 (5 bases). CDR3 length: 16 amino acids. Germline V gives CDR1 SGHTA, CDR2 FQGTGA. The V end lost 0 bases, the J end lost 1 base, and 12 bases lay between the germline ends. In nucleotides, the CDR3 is TGTGCCAGCAGCTTAACGAACGGCAGGGCGAACACTGAAGCTTTCTTT. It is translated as CASSLTNGRANTEAFF.

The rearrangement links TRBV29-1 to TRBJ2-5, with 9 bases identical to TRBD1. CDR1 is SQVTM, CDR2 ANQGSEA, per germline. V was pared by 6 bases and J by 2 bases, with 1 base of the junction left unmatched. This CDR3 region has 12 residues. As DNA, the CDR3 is TGCAGCGTGGACAGGGGTCAAGAGACCCAGTACTTC. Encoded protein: CSVDRGQETQYF.

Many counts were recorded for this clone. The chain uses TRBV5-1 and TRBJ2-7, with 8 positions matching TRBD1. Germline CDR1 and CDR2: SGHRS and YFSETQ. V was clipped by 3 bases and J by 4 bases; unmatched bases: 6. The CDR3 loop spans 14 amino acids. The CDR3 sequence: CASSYGQGQYEQYF. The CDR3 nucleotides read TGCGCCAGCAGCTACGGACAGGGCCAATACGAGCAGTACTTC. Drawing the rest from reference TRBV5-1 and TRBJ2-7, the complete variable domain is KAGVTQTPRYLIKTRGQQVTLSCSPISGHRSVSWYQQTPGQGLQFLFEYFSETQRNKGNFPGRFSGRQFSNSRSEMNVSTLELGDSALYLCASSYGQGQYEQYFGPGTRLTVT.

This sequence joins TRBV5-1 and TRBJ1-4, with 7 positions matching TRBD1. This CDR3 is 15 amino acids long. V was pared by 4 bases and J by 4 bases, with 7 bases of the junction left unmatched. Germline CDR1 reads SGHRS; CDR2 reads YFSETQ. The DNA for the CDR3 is TGCGCCAGCAGCGATACAGGGGCCCTTAATGAAAAACTGTTTTTT. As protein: CASSDTGALNEKLFF.

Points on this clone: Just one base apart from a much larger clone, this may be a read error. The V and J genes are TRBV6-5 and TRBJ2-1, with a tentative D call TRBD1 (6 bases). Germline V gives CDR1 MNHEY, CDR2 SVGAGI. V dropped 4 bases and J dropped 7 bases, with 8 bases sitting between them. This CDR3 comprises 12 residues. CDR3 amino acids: CASSLQGNEQFF. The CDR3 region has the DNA TGTGCCAGCAGTTTACAGGGTAATGAGCAGTTCTTC.

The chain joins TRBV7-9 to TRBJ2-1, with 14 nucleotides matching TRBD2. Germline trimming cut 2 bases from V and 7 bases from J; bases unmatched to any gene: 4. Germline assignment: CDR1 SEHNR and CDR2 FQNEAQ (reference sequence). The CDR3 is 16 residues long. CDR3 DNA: TGTGCCAGCAGCTTACTCGGGACTAGCGGGGGAAATGAGCAGTTCTTC. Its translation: CASSLLGTSGGNEQFF.

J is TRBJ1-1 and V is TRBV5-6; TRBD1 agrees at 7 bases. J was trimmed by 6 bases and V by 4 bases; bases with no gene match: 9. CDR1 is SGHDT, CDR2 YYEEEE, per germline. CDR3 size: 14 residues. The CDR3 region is CASSPLGQIPEAFF. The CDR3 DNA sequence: TGTGCCAGCAGCCCCCTGGGACAGATTCCTGAAGCTTTCTTT.

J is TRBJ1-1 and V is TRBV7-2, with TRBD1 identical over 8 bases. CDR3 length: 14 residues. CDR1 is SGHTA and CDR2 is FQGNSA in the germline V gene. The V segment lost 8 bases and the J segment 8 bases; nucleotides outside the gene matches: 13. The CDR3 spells CASHPMTGEDEAFF. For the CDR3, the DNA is TGTGCCAGCCACCCCATGACAGGGGAGGACGAAGCTTTCTTT.

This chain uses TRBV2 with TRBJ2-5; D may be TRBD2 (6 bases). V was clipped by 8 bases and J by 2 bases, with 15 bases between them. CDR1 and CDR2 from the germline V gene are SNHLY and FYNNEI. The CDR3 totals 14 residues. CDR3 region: CASSGRTNQETQYF. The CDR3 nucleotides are TGTGCCAGCTCGGGACGGACTAATCAAGAGACCCAGTACTTC.

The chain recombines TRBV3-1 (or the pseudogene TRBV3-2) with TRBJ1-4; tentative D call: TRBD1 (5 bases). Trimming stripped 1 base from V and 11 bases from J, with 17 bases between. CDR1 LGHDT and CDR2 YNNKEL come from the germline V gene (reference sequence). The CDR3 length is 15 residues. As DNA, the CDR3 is TGTGCCAGCAGCCAAGTCCGAGCGGGGGGGGAGAAACTGTTTTTT. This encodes CASSQVRAGGEKLFF.

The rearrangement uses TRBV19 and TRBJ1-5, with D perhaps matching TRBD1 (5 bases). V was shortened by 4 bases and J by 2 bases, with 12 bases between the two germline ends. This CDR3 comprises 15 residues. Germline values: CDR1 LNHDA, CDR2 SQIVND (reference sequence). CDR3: CASSTRVHGNQPQHF. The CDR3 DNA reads TGTGCCAGTAGTACCAGGGTCCATGGCAATCAGCCCCAGCATTTT. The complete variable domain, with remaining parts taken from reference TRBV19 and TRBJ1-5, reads DGGITQSPKYLFRKEGQNVTLSCEQNLNHDAMYWYRQDPGQGLRLIYYSQIVNDFQKGDIAEGYSVSREKKESFPLTVTSAQKNPTAFYLCASSTRVHGNQPQHFGDGTRLSIL.

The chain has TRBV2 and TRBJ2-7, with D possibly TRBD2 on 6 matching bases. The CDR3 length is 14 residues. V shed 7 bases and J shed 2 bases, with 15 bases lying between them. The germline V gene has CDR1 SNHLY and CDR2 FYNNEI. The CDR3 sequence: CASTLIAAPYEQYF. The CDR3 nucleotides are TGTGCCAGCACTCTCATAGCGGCCCCCTACGAGCAGTACTTC. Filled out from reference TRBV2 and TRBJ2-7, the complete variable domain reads EPEVTQTPSHQVTQMGQEVILRCVPISNHLYFYWYRQILGQKVEFLVSFYNNEISEKSEIFDDQFSVERPDGSNFTLKIRSTKLEDSAMYFCASTLIAAPYEQYFGPGTRLTVT.

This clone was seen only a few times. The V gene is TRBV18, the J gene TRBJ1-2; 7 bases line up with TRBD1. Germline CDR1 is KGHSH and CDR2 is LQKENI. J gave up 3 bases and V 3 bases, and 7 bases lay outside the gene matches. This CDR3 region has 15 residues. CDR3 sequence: CASSPRQGWDYGYTF. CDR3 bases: TGTGCCAGCTCACCTCGACAGGGTTGGGACTATGGCTACACCTTC. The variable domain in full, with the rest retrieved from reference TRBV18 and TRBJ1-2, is NAGVMQNPRHLVRRRGQEARLRCSPMKGHSHVYWYRQLPEEGLKFMVYLQKENIIDESGMPKERFSAEFPKEGPSILRIQQVVRGDSAAYFCASSPRQGWDYGYTFGSGTRLTVV.

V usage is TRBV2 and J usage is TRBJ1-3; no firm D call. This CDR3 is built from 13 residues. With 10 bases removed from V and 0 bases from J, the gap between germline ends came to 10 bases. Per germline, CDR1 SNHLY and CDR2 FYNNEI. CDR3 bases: TGTGCCACCAGAAGGAGCTCTGGAAACACCATATATTTT. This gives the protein CATRRSSGNTIYF. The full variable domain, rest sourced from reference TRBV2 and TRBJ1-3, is EPEVTQTPSHQVTQMGQEVILRCVPISNHLYFYWYRQILGQKVEFLVSFYNNEISEKSEIFDDQFSVERPDGSNFTLKIRSTKLEDSAMYFCATRRSSGNTIYFGEGSWLTVV.

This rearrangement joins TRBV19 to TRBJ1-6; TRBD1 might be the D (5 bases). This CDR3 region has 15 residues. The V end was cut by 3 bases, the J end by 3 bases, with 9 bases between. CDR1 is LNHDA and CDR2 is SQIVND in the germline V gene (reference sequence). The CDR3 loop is CASSMVTDYNSPLHF. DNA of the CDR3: TGTGCCAGTAGTATGGTGACAGACTATAATTCACCCCTCCACTTT.

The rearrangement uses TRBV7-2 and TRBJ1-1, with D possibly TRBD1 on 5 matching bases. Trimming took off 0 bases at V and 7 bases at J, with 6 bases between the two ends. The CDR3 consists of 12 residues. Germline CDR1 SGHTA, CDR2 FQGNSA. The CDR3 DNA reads TGTGCCAGCAGCTTAGCAGGGGTTGAAGCTTTCTTT. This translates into CASSLAGVEAFF.

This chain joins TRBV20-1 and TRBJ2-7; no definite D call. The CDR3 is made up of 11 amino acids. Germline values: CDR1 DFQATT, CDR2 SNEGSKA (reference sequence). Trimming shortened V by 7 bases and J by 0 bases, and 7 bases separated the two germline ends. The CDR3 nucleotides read TGCAGTGGTGGCAGCTCCTACGAGCAGTACTTC. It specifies CSGGSSYEQYF.

The CDR3 DNA sequence: TGTGCCAGCAGCCAAGATTGGAGGGGAGGGTGGGACACCGGGGAGCTGTTTTTT. It translates to CASSQDWRGGWDTGELFF. This sequence joins TRBV4-2 and TRBJ2-2; 7 bases fit TRBD2. The CDR3 runs to 18 residues. Trimming at V came to 0 bases and at J to 3 bases, leaving 10 bases not matched to a gene. Germline V gives CDR1 LGHNA, CDR2 YNFKEQ.

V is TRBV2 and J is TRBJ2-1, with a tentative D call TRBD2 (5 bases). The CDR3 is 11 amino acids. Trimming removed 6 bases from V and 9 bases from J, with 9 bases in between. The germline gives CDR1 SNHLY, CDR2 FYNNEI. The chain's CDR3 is CASRLRAEQFF. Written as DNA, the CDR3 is TGTGCCAGCAGATTGAGGGCTGAGCAGTTCTTC.

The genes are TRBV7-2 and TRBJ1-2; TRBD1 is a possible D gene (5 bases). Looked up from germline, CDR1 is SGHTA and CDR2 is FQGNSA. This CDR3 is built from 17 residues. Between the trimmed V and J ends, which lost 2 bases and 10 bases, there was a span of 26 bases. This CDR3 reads CASSLYQGRLVREDYTF. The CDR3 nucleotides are TGTGCCAGCAGCTTATACCAGGGCAGGTTGGTGAGAGAAGACTACACCTTC.

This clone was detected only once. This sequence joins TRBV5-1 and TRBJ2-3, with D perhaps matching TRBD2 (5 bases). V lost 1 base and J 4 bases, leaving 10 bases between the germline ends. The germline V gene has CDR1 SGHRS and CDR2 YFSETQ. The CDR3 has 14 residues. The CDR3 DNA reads TGCGCCAGCAGCTTGACCCGGGGATCAGATACGCAGTATTTT. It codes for CASSLTRGSDTQYF.